The 19 T cell receptor beta chains presented below share a single source sample, sequenced in a study of patients and donors after allogeneic stem cell transplantation. TCRdb analysed the RT-PCR reads with MiXCR anew, one entry per CDR3 protein. The sample yields approximately 250,000 distinct CDR3 sequences, 13% to 15% seen once. The specimen sequenced was blood, either unsorted or a sorted T cell fraction (not recorded which). These receptors all stem from a human donor who was either an allogeneic HSCT recipient or a stem cell or donor lymphocyte infusion donor (not recorded which). It is not recorded whose cells these are; they may come from a transplant donor.

In its sample, this clonotype was seen a few times. Here the CDR3 DNA reads TGTGCCAGCAGTTTAGACTCCTACAATGAGCAGTTCTTC. Amino acids: CASSLDSYNEQFF. V gene TRBV28 combines with J gene TRBJ2-1, with D unclear. CDR1 and CDR2 from the germline V gene are MDHEN and SYDVKM. V was pared by 2 bases and J by 0 bases, with 2 bases between. The CDR3 runs 13 residues. The whole variable domain, remainder taken from reference TRBV28 and TRBJ2-1, is DVKVTQSSRYLVKRTGEKVFLECVQDMDHENMFWYRQDPGLGLRLIYFSYDVKMKEKGDIPEGYSVSREKKERFSLILESASTNQTSMYLCASSLDSYNEQFFGPGTRLTVL.

This clonotype was recorded a few times. The chain employs TRBV7-3 and TRBJ2-5; the D is unclear. The length of the CDR3 is 13 residues. Between the trimmed V and J ends, which lost 5 bases and 4 bases, there was a span of 11 bases. The V gene's germline CDR1 is SGHTA and CDR2 FQGTGA. CDR3 nucleotide sequence: TGTGCCAGCAGCCCCCCCGGTAGAGAGACCCAGTACTTC. Translating it yields CASSPPGRETQYF. The full variable domain, its missing parts supplied by reference TRBV7-3 and TRBJ2-5, is GAGVSQTPSNKVTEKGKYVELRCDPISGHTALYWYRQSLGQGPEFLIYFQGTGAADDSGLPNDRFFAVRPEGSVSTLKIQRTERGDSAVYLCASSPPGRETQYFGPGTRLLVL.

This clonotype was seen ten or more times. The chain joins TRBV7-3 to TRBJ2-3; TRBD2 matches at 9 bases. Germline-derived CDR1 and CDR2 are SGHTA and FQGTGA. The CDR3 consists of 16 residues. The ends lost 0 bases at V and 6 bases at J; junction bases unmatched: 7. CDR3 coding DNA: TGTGCCAGCAGCTTAACGTCTTTCCTAGCGGGGGATACGCAGTATTTT. This gives the protein CASSLTSFLAGDTQYF.

This clonotype was recorded a few times. The chain links TRBV5-4 to TRBJ2-7, with a weak D call TRBD1 (6 bases). The CDR3 has 14 amino acids. CDR1 and CDR2 from the germline V gene are SGHNT and YYREEE (reference sequence). Trimming stripped 5 bases from V and 5 bases from J, with 17 bases between. In DNA, the CDR3 is TGTGCCAGCAGGACATTTGGCAGGGGACACGAGCAGTACTTC. Translation gives CASRTFGRGHEQYF. Variable domain in full (rest from reference TRBV5-4 and TRBJ2-7): ETGVTQSPTHLIKTRGQQVTLRCSSQSGHNTVSWYQQALGQGPQFIFQYYREEENGRGNFPPRFSGLQFPNYSSELNVNALELDDSALYLCASRTFGRGHEQYFGPGTRLTVT.

This sequence joins TRBV20-1 and TRBJ2-1; 9 bases align to TRBD2. The CDR3 spans 15 residues. Germline values: CDR1 DFQATT, CDR2 SNEGSKA (reference sequence). J lost 3 bases, V lost 6 bases, and 9 bases had no gene match. CDR3: CSARTSGPRYNEQFF. CDR3 in DNA: TGCAGTGCACGTACTAGCGGGCCCCGCTACAATGAGCAGTTCTTC.

This clonotype has a count of ten or more. The CDR3 DNA reads TGTGCCAGCAGTCCCCTCGGGACATCTGGCTACACCTTC. This codes for CASSPLGTSGYTF. V usage is TRBV27 and J usage is TRBJ1-2, with D perhaps TRBD1 (6 bases). The germline V and J ends were trimmed by 5 bases and 7 bases, with 14 bases remaining between them. This CDR3 comprises 13 residues. Looked up from germline, CDR1 is MNHEY and CDR2 is SMNVEV (reference sequence).

This clonotype has only a few counts. V is TRBV6-2 or TRBV6-3 and J is TRBJ1-1; D gene uncertain. The CDR3 runs to 12 residues. Germline assignment: CDR1 MNHEY and CDR2 SVGEGT. V lost 3 bases and J 1 base, leaving 3 bases between the germline ends. The CDR3 here is CASSYSNTEAFF. The DNA of the CDR3 is TGTGCCAGCAGTTATTCGAACACTGAAGCTTTCTTT.

The sample holds many counts of this clonotype. The V and J genes are TRBV5-1 and TRBJ2-7, with 9 bases matching TRBD1. The CDR3 contains 13 residues. CDR1 is SGHRS and CDR2 is YFSETQ in the germline V gene. J was trimmed by 6 bases and V by 4 bases; bases with no gene match: 5. CDR3 in DNA: TGCGCCAGCAGCCCCGGGACAGGGACCGAGCAGTACTTC. Its translation is CASSPGTGTEQYF.

This clonotype was seen once. The chain recombines TRBV15 with TRBJ2-1, with TRBD1 identical over 9 bases. The CDR3 contains 15 residues. J lost 4 bases, V lost 6 bases, and 7 bases had no gene match. The V gene's germline CDR1 is LNHNV and CDR2 YYDKDF (reference sequence). In DNA, the CDR3 is TGTGCCACCAGAAAAGCCGGGACAGGGTACAATGAGCAGTTCTTC. This encodes CATRKAGTGYNEQFF.

This clonotype was detected ten times or more. This chain uses TRBV2 with TRBJ1-5, with D perhaps matching TRBD1 (5 bases). The germline V gene encodes CDR1 SNHLY and CDR2 FYNNEI. Trimming removed 4 bases from V and 0 bases from J, with 10 bases in between. The CDR3 runs to 15 residues. CDR3 region: CASSGVGGSNQPQHF. The CDR3 bases are TGTGCCAGCAGTGGGGTGGGGGGTAGCAATCAGCCCCAGCATTTT.

This clonotype was recorded at least ten times. This chain connects TRBV3-1 to TRBJ1-5; D perhaps matches TRBD1 (5 bases). Trimming took off 1 base at V and 0 bases at J, with 10 bases between the two ends. CDR1 is LGHDT, CDR2 YNNKEL, per germline (reference sequence). There are 16 residues in the CDR3. For the CDR3, the DNA is TGTGCCAGCAGCCAAGCCGGGACGGGTAGCAATCAGCCCCAGCATTTT. It translates to CASSQAGTGSNQPQHF.

This clonotype was detected a few times. The rearrangement joins TRBV6-1 to TRBJ2-1; TRBD2 matches 13 bases. From germline, CDR1 is MNHNS and CDR2 SASEGT. The CDR3 length is 16 residues. The trim removed 4 bases at V and 6 bases at J, leaving 6 bases unmatched. The CDR3 here is CASSGTSGRALNEQFF. CDR3 sequence (DNA): TGTGCCAGCAGTGGAACTAGCGGGAGGGCCCTCAATGAGCAGTTCTTC.

This chain uses TRBV29-1 with TRBJ2-3; D is tentatively TRBD1 or TRBD2 (6 bases each). Germline loops: CDR1 SQVTM, CDR2 ANQGSEA. V lost 5 bases and J 0 bases, leaving 18 bases between the germline ends. The CDR3 has 16 residues. CDR3 nucleotide sequence: TGCAGCGTTTCTGGTGAGGGGGGATTTAGCACAGATACGCAGTATTTT. As protein: CSVSGEGGFSTDTQYF.

The gene calls are TRBV6-5 and TRBJ1-2; D may be TRBD1 (5 bases). With 3 bases removed from V and 5 bases from J, the gap between germline ends came to 10 bases. Germline V lookup: CDR1 MNHEY, CDR2 SVGAGI. The CDR3 is made up of 13 amino acids. The CDR3, as DNA: TGTGCCAGCAGTTATGGGACGTTGTATGGCTACACCTTC. Residues: CASSYGTLYGYTF.

J is TRBJ2-5 and V is TRBV5-1; D uncertain. V was cut by 2 bases and J by 5 bases, with 10 bases left in between. The CDR3 loop spans 13 amino acids. Germline V gene sequence: CDR1 SGHRS, CDR2 YFSETQ. CDR3: CASSLASKETQYF. The CDR3 bases are TGCGCCAGCAGCTTAGCTAGTAAGGAGACCCAGTACTTC.

The sample holds many counts of this clonotype. This chain joins TRBV12-3 or TRBV12-4 and TRBJ1-4; D unclear. CDR3 length: 15 residues. Trimming stripped 6 bases from V and 8 bases from J, with 19 bases between. Here the CDR3 DNA reads TGTGCCAGCAGAGAAGGGCCCCGGGAAGGAGAAAAACTGTTTTTT. Its protein is CASREGPREGEKLFF.

This clonotype occurred many times. This chain joins TRBV6-1 and TRBJ1-1, with D unclear. The CDR3 is 19 residues long. CDR1 MNHNS and CDR2 SASEGT come from the germline V gene. V was trimmed by 2 bases and J by 2 bases, leaving 24 bases between them. The CDR3: CASSETLIRAGSTNTEAFF. The CDR3 region has the DNA TGTGCCAGCAGTGAAACCCTTATTAGAGCGGGCAGCACCAACACTGAAGCTTTCTTT.

The genes are TRBV7-8 and TRBJ1-4; 8 positions match TRBD1. After removal of 1 base from V and 7 bases from J, the junction contained 5 bases not matched to a gene. This CDR3 has 15 residues. CDR1 and CDR2 (germline): SGHVS, FQNEAQ. The CDR3 is CASSLGSGTGEKLFF. CDR3 sequence (DNA): TGTGCCAGCAGCTTAGGATCGGGGACAGGTGAAAAACTGTTTTTT.

The CDR3 nucleotides read TGTGCCAGCGGACCTAGCGGGGGGGCGTACGAGCAGTACTTC. It encodes CASGPSGGAYEQYF. The chain uses TRBV12-3 or TRBV12-4 and TRBJ2-7, with 12 bases fitting TRBD2. J lost 4 bases, V lost 8 bases, and 6 bases had no gene match. CDR3 length equals 14 residues.